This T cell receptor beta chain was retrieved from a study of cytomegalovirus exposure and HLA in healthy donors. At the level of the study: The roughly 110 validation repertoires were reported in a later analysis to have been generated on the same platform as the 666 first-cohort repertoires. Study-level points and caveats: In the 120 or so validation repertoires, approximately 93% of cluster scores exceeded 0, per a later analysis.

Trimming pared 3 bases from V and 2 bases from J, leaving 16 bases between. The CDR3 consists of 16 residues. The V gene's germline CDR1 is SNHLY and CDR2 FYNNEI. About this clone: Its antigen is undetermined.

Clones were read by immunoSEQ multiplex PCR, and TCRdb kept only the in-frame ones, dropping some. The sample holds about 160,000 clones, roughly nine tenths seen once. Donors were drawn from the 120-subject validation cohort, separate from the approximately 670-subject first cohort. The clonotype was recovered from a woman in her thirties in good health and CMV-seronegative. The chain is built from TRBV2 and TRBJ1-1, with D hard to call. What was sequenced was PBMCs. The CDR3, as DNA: TGTGCCAGCAGTGATATGTTGGGCAGAATCAACACTGAAGCTTTCTTT. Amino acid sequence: CASSDMLGRINTEAFF.